Shown below are 16 T cell receptor beta chains from a single sample sequenced in a study of shared clonotypes between healthy human individuals (TCRdb year 2020). Receptors were amplified or captured by the immunoSEQ multiplex PCR assay. TCRdb retrieved this table from immuneACCESS and kept in-frame rearrangements only. Not all clones are present; in checked studies, unresolved V genes account for under half, and no reason is known for the remainder. This sample gives roughly 1,500,000 clones in total; 95% to 99% of them show up just once. The ten largest clones represent roughly 0.4% of the sample. What was sequenced was naive CD4+ T cells sorted from blood. In light of the paper, this sample's cell subset or site label describes: CD45RA+ positively selected. The receptor set was obtained from a man aged 25 to 45 in good health.

The rearrangement uses TRBV28 and TRBJ2-2; 8 bases map to TRBD1. Per the germline V gene, CDR1 is MDHEN and CDR2 is SYDVKM. The ends lost 4 bases at V and 1 base at J; junction bases unmatched: 2. CDR3 size: 15 residues. Here the CDR3 DNA reads TGTGCCAGCAGTTCGGGACAGGTGAACACCGGGGAGCTGTTTTTT. It is translated as CASSSGQVNTGELFF.

The chain joins TRBV7-9 to TRBJ2-3; D gene uncertain. Germline CDR1 is SEHNR and CDR2 is FQNEAQ (reference sequence). The V end was cut by 6 bases, the J end by 8 bases, with 12 bases between. This CDR3 is 12 amino acids long. The CDR3 region is CASRAPVGTQYF. CDR3 bases: TGTGCCAGCAGGGCGCCCGTCGGTACGCAGTATTTT.

The chain has TRBV29-1 and TRBJ2-3, with 7 bases identical to TRBD1. The CDR3 has 16 amino acids. The junction had 8 bases not matched to a gene; V was cut back by 0 bases and J by 2 bases. CDR1 is SQVTM and CDR2 is ANQGSEA in the germline V gene. CDR3: CSVEDPGQRITDTQYF. The CDR3 bases are TGCAGCGTTGAAGATCCGGGACAGAGGATCACAGATACGCAGTATTTT.

In its sample, this clone was seen once. V and J are TRBV2 and TRBJ1-2; D gene unclear. The germline V gene has CDR1 SNHLY and CDR2 FYNNEI. This CDR3 comprises 13 residues. V was shortened by 5 bases and J by 0 bases, with 7 bases between the two germline ends. The CDR3 bases are TGTGCCAGCAGTTACCTACCTAACTATGGCTACACCTTC. Translation gives CASSYLPNYGYTF.

This clone was detected once. The chain joins TRBV9 to TRBJ2-1; 12 bases are a match to TRBD2. Trimming took 4 bases from V and 8 from J; bases not matched to a gene: 13. Germline loops: CDR1 SGDLS, CDR2 YYNGEE. The CDR3 loop spans 17 amino acids. In DNA, the CDR3 is TGTGCCAGCAGCTTCTCCCGACTAGCGGGAGTTTTTGATGAGCAGTTCTTC. Protein product: CASSFSRLAGVFDEQFF.

The rearrangement uses TRBV4-1 and TRBJ2-1, with 10 bases matching TRBD2. V was clipped by 0 bases and J by 7 bases; unmatched bases: 6. Looked up from germline, CDR1 is MGHRA and CDR2 is YSYEKL. The CDR3 totals 16 residues. The DNA for the CDR3 is TGCGCCAGCAGCCAAGAAAGCGGGAGGGCCGCGAATGAGCAGTTCTTC. It codes for CASSQESGRAANEQFF.

This sequence joins TRBV9 and TRBJ1-5; 9 bases are a match to TRBD1. The V and J ends lost 3 bases and 3 bases, in that order; junction bases with no gene match: 4. Per germline, CDR1 SGDLS and CDR2 YYNGEE. This CDR3 has 15 residues. The CDR3 here is CASSAGDRVNQPQHF. The CDR3 nucleotides are TGTGCCAGCAGCGCCGGGGACAGGGTCAATCAGCCCCAGCATTTT.

The V gene is TRBV27, the J gene TRBJ2-4; 14 nucleotides agree with TRBD2. CDR3 length: 22 residues. Per germline, CDR1 MNHEY and CDR2 SMNVEV (reference sequence). With 5 bases clipped from V and 2 bases from J, the junction kept 20 bases outside the gene matches. CDR3 sequence (DNA): TGTGCCAGCAGTCGACAGGGCCTGGGACTAGCGGGAGAAGGATGGACCAAAAACATTCAGTACTTC. Its translation: CASSRQGLGLAGEGWTKNIQYF.

The rearrangement joins TRBV2 to TRBJ1-2; 8 nucleotides match TRBD1. The V segment lost 6 bases and the J segment 6 bases; nucleotides outside the gene matches: 9. Germline values: CDR1 SNHLY, CDR2 FYNNEI. The CDR3 extends over 14 amino acids. The CDR3, as DNA: TGTGCCAGCAGATATGACAGGGGCACTGATGGCTACACCTTC. Its protein product is CASRYDRGTDGYTF. Variable domain in full (rest from reference TRBV2 and TRBJ1-2): EPEVTQTPSHQVTQMGQEVILRCVPISNHLYFYWYRQILGQKVEFLVSFYNNEISEKSEIFDDQFSVERPDGSNFTLKIRSTKLEDSAMYFCASRYDRGTDGYTFGSGTRLTVV.

This clone was seen once. The chain links TRBV9 to TRBJ1-2; 7 bases line up with TRBD1. Germline V gene lookup returns CDR1 SGDLS and CDR2 YYNGEE. Trimming took 2 bases from V and 5 from J; bases not matched to a gene: 9. CDR3 length: 15 residues. CDR3 sequence reads: CASSVGDSLRYGYTF. CDR3 DNA sequence: TGTGCCAGCAGCGTGGGGGACAGTCTGCGATATGGCTACACCTTC.

The V call is TRBV25-1, the J call TRBJ2-7; 7 bases are a match to TRBD1. CDR3 length: 15 amino acids. V gave up 1 base and J gave up 6 bases; unmatched junction bases: 9. Looked up from germline, CDR1 is MGHDK and CDR2 is SYGVNS. The CDR3 loop is CASSEWGNRGSEQYF. CDR3 bases: TGTGCCAGCAGTGAATGGGGGAACAGGGGTTCCGAGCAGTACTTC.

The CDR3 DNA sequence: TGTGCCAGCACAAGGGGCAGAGGGACTAGCTCATCCTCCTACAATGAGCAGTTCTTC. As protein: CASTRGRGTSSSSYNEQFF. The V call is TRBV5-4, the J call TRBJ2-1; 9 nucleotides align to TRBD2. Germline CDR1 is SGHNT and CDR2 is YYREEE (reference sequence). After removal of 6 bases from V and 0 bases from J, the junction contained 16 bases not matched to a gene. The CDR3 has 19 residues.

The chain has TRBV5-1 and TRBJ1-2; 7 bases are shared with TRBD1. CDR1 is SGHRS, CDR2 YFSETQ, per germline. CDR3 length: 14 amino acids. J gave up 2 bases and V 4 bases, and 5 bases lay outside the gene matches. CDR3 in DNA: TGCGCCAGCAGCCGAGAGACAGGGAACTATGGCTACACCTTC. Protein: CASSRETGNYGYTF.

The CDR3 DNA follows: TGTGCCAGCAGCTTAGCGGGCCAGGCGAACACTGAAGCTTTCTTT. Its translation is CASSLAGQANTEAFF. The chain couples TRBV7-9 to TRBJ1-1; no firm D call. The CDR3 has 15 amino acids. The V end was cut by 0 bases, the J end by 1 base, with 9 bases between. Germline CDR1 reads SEHNR; CDR2 reads FQNEAQ (reference sequence). Full variable domain (remainder filled in from reference TRBV7-9 and TRBJ1-1): DTGVSQNPRHKITKRGQNVTFRCDPISEHNRLYWYRQTLGQGPEFLTYFQNEAQLEKSRLLSDRFSAERPKGSFSTLEIQRTEQGDSAMYLCASSLAGQANTEAFFGQGTRLTVV.

The rearrangement links TRBV15 to TRBJ2-7; TRBD2 matches at 7 bases. CDR1 is LNHNV and CDR2 is YYDKDF in the germline V gene (reference sequence). The V segment lost 2 bases and the J segment 0 bases; nucleotides outside the gene matches: 7. This CDR3 is 16 amino acids long. The CDR3 DNA sequence: TGTGCCACCAGCAGATTCAGCGGGATTGCCTCCTACGAGCAGTACTTC. It translates to CATSRFSGIASYEQYF. The full variable domain, with the rest looked up from reference TRBV15 and TRBJ2-7, is DAMVIQNPRYQVTQFGKPVTLSCSQTLNHNVMYWYQQKSSQAPKLLFHYYDKDFNNEADTPDNFQSRRPNTSFCFLDIRSPGLGDTAMYLCATSRFSGIASYEQYFGPGTRLTVT.

This clone appeared a single time. The chain carries TRBV5-1 and TRBJ2-2; possibly TRBD2 for D (6 bases). This CDR3 has 16 residues. Trimming left V 4 bases short and J 1 base short, with 14 bases between. Germline values: CDR1 SGHRS, CDR2 YFSETQ. The CDR3 region is CASSRMGRENTGELFF. In nucleotides, the CDR3 is TGCGCCAGCAGCCGCATGGGGCGGGAGAACACCGGGGAGCTGTTTTTT.